This T cell receptor (beta chain) derives from a study of blood T cells in healthy people across ages. A second PCR, run for about 7 to 12 cycles, used a sample-barcoded 5' primer plus a J-beta primer mix. Each CDR3 protein is one row after TCRdb ran MiXCR on the 5' RACE reads. The sample lists roughly 1,700,000 distinct CDR3 sequences, about 30% occurring once. This clonotype came up a few times. Germline assignment: CDR1 MGHDK and CDR2 SYGVNS. The CDR3 loop spans 15 amino acids. This TCR was recovered from a woman in her 30s in good health. The rearrangement joins TRBV25-1 to TRBJ2-5, with TRBD1 matching 12 bases. The DNA end is a closer match to TRBJ2-1, so the J assignment may be wrong. Sequenced material: blood. The CDR3 spells CASGSGTGGAGGQFF. In DNA form, the CDR3 reads TGTGCCAGCGGATCCGGGACAGGGGGCGCGGGTGGGCAGTTCTTC.